The next 28 T cell receptor beta chains were all read from a single sample in a study of CXCR3-negative and CXCR3-positive naive CD8 T cells. Researchers prepared the TRB cDNA libraries using 5' RACE with UMI labels. No DNA is given; TCRdb re-called the 5' RACE reads and lists each CDR3 protein once. The sample's table shows approximately 70,000 distinct CDR3 sequences. Source material: naive CXCR3- CD8+ T cells from blood. Subset defined: CD45RO-CCR7+CD27+CD95- naive CD8+ T cells lacking CXCR3 (TNR3-). The receptors stem from a human donor in good health. Some clones in this sample may be carry-over from other donors' samples.

The V and J genes are TRBV4-3 and TRBJ2-1; TCRdb outputs TRBD2, but without DNA this stays unchecked. This CDR3 contains 17 residues. CDR1 and CDR2 (germline): LGHNA, YSLEER. The CDR3 reads CASSQDLRRGAYNEQFF.

The chain couples TRBV5-1 to TRBJ2-1. This CDR3 region has 12 residues. Germline V lookup: CDR1 SGHRS, CDR2 YFSETQ. The CDR3 protein is CASSPSANEQFF.

J is TRBJ2-5 and V is TRBV7-2; TCRdb's assignment of TRBD1 cannot be checked, as there is no DNA. The CDR3 loop spans 13 amino acids. CDR1 and CDR2 (germline): SGHTA, FQGNSA. The CDR3 loop reads CASGGRYQETQYF.

The chain uses TRBV28 and TRBJ2-7. Per germline, CDR1 MDHEN and CDR2 SYDVKM. There are 15 residues in the CDR3. The CDR3 loop reads CASSLAQVLSYEQYF.

V usage is TRBV5-1 and J usage is TRBJ2-2; TCRdb picks TRBD1, but there is no DNA to check that call. The CDR3 length is 16 residues. Germline-derived CDR1 and CDR2 are SGHRS and YFSETQ. This chain's CDR3 is CASSGRDGPSPGELFF.

This chain uses TRBV4-1 with TRBJ2-2; with no DNA, the TCRdb D assignment of TRBD1 cannot be verified. This CDR3 has 17 residues. Germline assignment: CDR1 MGHRA and CDR2 YSYEKL. The CDR3 sequence: CASSQEGLGQVGGELFF.

The chain recombines TRBV12-3 or TRBV12-4 with TRBJ2-2. This CDR3 is 12 amino acids long. The chain's CDR3 is CASSLYTGELFF.

The chain recombines TRBV29-1 with TRBJ1-1; TCRdb's D call of TRBD1 is untestable without DNA. The CDR3 is 12 residues long. In germline, CDR1 is SQVTM, CDR2 ANQGSEA. Here the CDR3 reads CSVARGGTEAFF.

This chain joins TRBV29-1 and TRBJ1-1; TCRdb lists TRBD1, though no DNA is available to test this call. CDR3 size: 15 residues. Per the germline V gene, CDR1 is SQVTM and CDR2 is ANQGSEA. The CDR3 sequence is CSVEGPTGLHTEAFF.

This CDR3 reads CSARPTGTYSNQPQHF. The genes are TRBV20-1 and TRBJ1-5; checking the TCRdb D call of TRBD1 is not possible without DNA. Germline-derived CDR1 and CDR2 are DFQATT and SNEGSKA (reference sequence). This CDR3 contains 16 residues.

This CDR3 reads CSVLRAGTEAFF. The chain couples TRBV29-1 to TRBJ1-1; as DNA is missing, the TRBD1 call by TCRdb cannot be tested. Germline V gene sequence: CDR1 SQVTM, CDR2 ANQGSEA. The CDR3 is made up of 12 amino acids.

The J gene is TRBJ2-5, the V gene TRBV3-1; there is no DNA to check the TCRdb D call of TRBD1. In germline, CDR1 is LGHDT, CDR2 YNNKEL (reference sequence). This CDR3 region has 15 residues. The CDR3 is CASSQGPGSGETQYF.

The rearrangement joins TRBV29-1 to TRBJ2-1; TCRdb lists TRBD2, though no DNA is available to test this call. The CDR3 consists of 16 residues. CDR1 is SQVTM and CDR2 is ANQGSEA in the germline V gene. The CDR3 here is CSVDPITGPDYNEQFF.

The V gene is TRBV29-1, the J gene TRBJ1-3. Germline V gene data show CDR1 as SQVTM and CDR2 as ANQGSEA. This CDR3 region has 13 residues. CDR3 sequence reads: CSVESDSGNTIYF.

V and J are TRBV19 and TRBJ1-1; as DNA is missing, the TRBD1 call by TCRdb cannot be tested. The V gene's germline CDR1 is LNHDA and CDR2 SQIVND (reference sequence). There are 14 residues in the CDR3. The CDR3 sequence: CASRDRGEDTEAFF.

This chain links TRBV9 with TRBJ1-2. This CDR3 has 13 residues. CDR1 and CDR2 (germline): SGDLS, YYNGEE. The CDR3 region is CASSVAGDYGYTF.

This chain connects TRBV27 to TRBJ2-1; TCRdb proposes TRBD2, but this gene call is untestable without DNA. Germline lookup yields CDR1 MNHEY and CDR2 SMNVEV (reference sequence). The CDR3 sequence is 13 residues long. CDR3 loop: CASSFGTSAEQFF.

The V and J genes are TRBV29-1 and TRBJ2-2. The CDR3 sequence is 14 residues long. Germline assignment: CDR1 SQVTM and CDR2 ANQGSEA. The CDR3 region is CSVPENANTGELFF.

The chain recombines TRBV29-1 with TRBJ1-2. Germline V lookup: CDR1 SQVTM, CDR2 ANQGSEA. The CDR3 is made up of 12 amino acids. CDR3: CSVEQSGYGYTF.

J is TRBJ2-7 and V is TRBV7-9; TCRdb's assignment of TRBD1 cannot be checked, as there is no DNA. Germline V gives CDR1 SEHNR, CDR2 FQNEAQ (reference sequence). CDR3 length: 14 residues. CDR3 residues: CASSHPEGSYEQYF.

V usage is TRBV5-6 and J usage is TRBJ1-1; the D gene TCRdb calls, TRBD1, cannot be checked with no DNA. This CDR3 contains 18 residues. Looked up from germline, CDR1 is SGHDT and CDR2 is YYEEEE. The CDR3: CASSLEGWTTYRNTEAFF.

The V call is TRBV5-1, the J call TRBJ2-1; no DNA is available, so the TRBD1 call from TCRdb remains unchecked. Germline V CDR1 and CDR2: SGHRS, YFSETQ. The length of the CDR3 is 13 residues. The CDR3: CASSHRQDNEQFF.

The rearrangement links TRBV4-3 to TRBJ2-7; TCRdb's D call of TRBD1 is untestable without DNA. The CDR3 loop spans 15 amino acids. The germline V gene encodes CDR1 LGHNA and CDR2 YSLEER. CDR3 region: CASSQEEGASYEQYF.

V is TRBV7-9 and J is TRBJ2-1; the TRBD1 assignment by TCRdb is unverifiable without DNA. The CDR3 contains 15 residues. The germline V gene has CDR1 SEHNR and CDR2 FQNEAQ (reference sequence). The CDR3 loop is CASSQDRGGLNEQFF.

This chain connects TRBV11-2 to TRBJ2-7; TCRdb gives TRBD2 as the D gene, but with no DNA this cannot be confirmed. The CDR3 consists of 15 residues. From germline, CDR1 is SGHAT and CDR2 FQNNGV. CDR3 protein: CASSFGLAGSYEQYF.

V is TRBV12-3 or TRBV12-4 and J is TRBJ2-1. The CDR3 loop spans 12 amino acids. CDR3 loop: CASSLFRGEQFF.

The gene calls are TRBV11-2 and TRBJ2-1; TCRdb selects TRBD2, and the lack of DNA leaves this call unchecked. CDR1 and CDR2 from the germline V gene are SGHAT and FQNNGV. The CDR3 loop spans 15 amino acids. CDR3: CASSLEASGRNEQFF.

The gene calls are TRBV7-6 and TRBJ1-3; TCRdb returns TRBD1, unconfirmable since there is no DNA. This CDR3 comprises 17 residues. In germline, CDR1 is SGHVS, CDR2 FNYEAQ. The CDR3 spells CASSLADGLRDLDTIYF.